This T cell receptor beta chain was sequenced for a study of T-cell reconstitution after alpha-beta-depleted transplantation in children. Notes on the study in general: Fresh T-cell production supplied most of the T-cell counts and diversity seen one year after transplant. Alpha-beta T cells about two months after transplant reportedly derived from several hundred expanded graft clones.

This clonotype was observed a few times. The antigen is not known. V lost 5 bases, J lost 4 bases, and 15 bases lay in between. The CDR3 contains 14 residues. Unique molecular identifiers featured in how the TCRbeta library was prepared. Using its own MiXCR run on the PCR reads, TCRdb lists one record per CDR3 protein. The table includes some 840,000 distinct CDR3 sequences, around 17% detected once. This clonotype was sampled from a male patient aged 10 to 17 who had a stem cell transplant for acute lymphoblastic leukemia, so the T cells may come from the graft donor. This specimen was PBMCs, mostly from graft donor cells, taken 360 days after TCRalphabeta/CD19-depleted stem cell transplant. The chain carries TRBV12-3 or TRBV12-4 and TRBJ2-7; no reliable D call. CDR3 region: CASSEPPGRYEQYF. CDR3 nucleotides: TGTGCCAGCAGTGAACCTCCGGGTCGGTACGAGCAGTACTTC.